The next 27 T cell receptor beta chains were all read from a single sample in a study of T cell clones after liver transplantation. Assay used: immunoSEQ multiplex PCR; TCRdb lists only in-frame clones, some missing. The sample has approximately 51,000 clones; about nine tenths are singletons. The material was CD8+ T cells from blood, obtained 12 months after liver transplant. The source of these receptors is a human patient who received a liver transplant. A share of the T cells may be of graft donor origin.

This clone was counted between two and nine times. The V gene is TRBV5-1, the J gene TRBJ2-1; 10 bases are shared with TRBD1. Germline loops: CDR1 SGHRS, CDR2 YFSETQ. V lost 0 bases to trimming and J lost 8 bases; unmatched junction nucleotides: 14. The CDR3 length is 18 residues. In nucleotides, the CDR3 is TGCGCCAGCAGCTTGGCCCCGGGACAGGGGAACGGGAACGATGAGCAGTTCTTC. It specifies CASSLAPGQGNGNDEQFF.

This chain joins TRBV5-6 and TRBJ2-3; D gene uncertain. Looked up from germline, CDR1 is SGHDT and CDR2 is YYEEEE. The CDR3 extends over 13 amino acids. V gave up 4 bases and J gave up 2 bases, with 8 bases separating them. In DNA, the CDR3 is TGTGCCAGCAGCCGCGGCGCCACAGATACGCAGTATTTT. Residues: CASSRGATDTQYF.

The V call is TRBV4-3, the J call TRBJ1-2, with TRBD1 matching over 10 bases. The CDR3 contains 14 residues. J gave up 6 bases and V 3 bases, and 4 bases lay outside the gene matches. Germline V gene data show CDR1 as LGHNA and CDR2 as YSLEER. The CDR3 nucleotides are TGCGCCAGCAGCCATGACAGGGGGCGAGATGGCTACACCTTC. Amino acid sequence: CASSHDRGRDGYTF.

The chain carries TRBV15 and TRBJ2-3; TRBD2 matches at 10 bases. Germline assignment: CDR1 LNHNV and CDR2 YYDKDF (reference sequence). The CDR3 is made up of 17 amino acids. Trimming cost V 0 bases and J 6 bases; bases outside gene matches: 9. The CDR3 is CATSRDVASGRADTQYF. As DNA, the CDR3 is TGTGCCACCAGCAGAGATGTGGCTAGCGGGAGAGCGGATACGCAGTATTTT.

This chain joins TRBV19 and TRBJ2-7; TRBD2 agrees at 8 bases. This CDR3 is built from 14 residues. Germline V gene sequence: CDR1 LNHDA, CDR2 SQIVND (reference sequence). V lost 3 bases, J lost 1 base, and 2 bases stayed unmatched. The CDR3 protein is CASSMSGGSYEQYF. For the CDR3, the DNA is TGTGCCAGTAGTATGTCGGGGGGGTCCTACGAGCAGTACTTC.

This chain links TRBV9 with TRBJ2-3, with 10 bases fitting TRBD1. With 3 bases clipped from V and 4 bases from J, the junction kept 5 bases outside the gene matches. The CDR3 spans 15 residues. Germline V gives CDR1 SGDLS, CDR2 YYNGEE. CDR3 DNA sequence: TGTGCCAGCAGCGCGGGACAGGGGATGGCAGATACGCAGTATTTT. Translated, it gives CASSAGQGMADTQYF.

The rearrangement uses TRBV5-1 and TRBJ2-1; D unclear. CDR1 is SGHRS, CDR2 YFSETQ, per germline. Deletions cut 4 bases from V and 3 bases from J, with 8 bases between. The CDR3 length is 13 residues. The CDR3 loop reads CASSIDNYNEQFF. The CDR3, as DNA: TGCGCCAGCAGCATCGACAACTACAATGAGCAGTTCTTC. Using reference TRBV5-1 and TRBJ2-1 for the parts outside the CDR3, the full variable domain is KAGVTQTPRYLIKTRGQQVTLSCSPISGHRSVSWYQQTPGQGLQFLFEYFSETQRNKGNFPGRFSGRQFSNSRSEMNVSTLELGDSALYLCASSIDNYNEQFFGPGTRLTVL.

This clone is a singleton in its sample. The V gene is TRBV29-1, the J gene TRBJ2-5; possibly TRBD1 or TRBD2 for D (5 bases each). CDR1 is SQVTM and CDR2 is ANQGSEA in the germline V gene. The CDR3 consists of 15 residues. The V gene lost 0 bases and the J gene lost 6 bases, with 17 bases spanning the gap. CDR3 sequence reads: CSVEDLGQGRKTQYF. The CDR3 DNA is TGCAGCGTTGAAGATCTTGGGCAGGGACGGAAGACCCAGTACTTC.

To note about this clone: Other DNA sequences in the sample encode the same CDR3. The rearrangement links TRBV7-3 to TRBJ2-7; possible D gene TRBD1, 5 bases. This CDR3 is built from 15 residues. CDR1 and CDR2 (germline): SGHTA, FQGTGA. V lost 1 base to trimming and J lost 5 bases, with 15 bases between them. The CDR3 DNA follows: TGTGCCAGCAGCTTAATGGGGCAGGGAATCCACGAGCAGTACTTC. Protein: CASSLMGQGIHEQYF. Using reference TRBV7-3 and TRBJ2-7 for the parts outside the CDR3, the full variable domain is GAGVSQTPSNKVTEKGKYVELRCDPISGHTALYWYRQSLGQGPEFLIYFQGTGAADDSGLPNDRFFAVRPEGSVSTLKIQRTERGDSAVYLCASSLMGQGIHEQYFGPGTRLTVT.

This sequence joins TRBV27 and TRBJ1-2; tentatively, D is TRBD1 (5 bases). V shed 4 bases and J shed 6 bases, with 18 bases lying between them. The CDR3 is 15 residues long. Germline V lookup: CDR1 MNHEY, CDR2 SMNVEV (reference sequence). The CDR3 region has the DNA TGTGCCAGCAGTTCCCTCGGTCCTGGAGGGGATGGCTACACCTTC. This translates into CASSSLGPGGDGYTF.

The chain carries TRBV27 and TRBJ1-1; possible D gene TRBD1, 6 bases. V was clipped by 4 bases and J by 5 bases, with 17 bases between them. Per germline, CDR1 MNHEY and CDR2 SMNVEV (reference sequence). The CDR3 covers 15 residues. The CDR3 protein is CASSSPQTGRTEAFF. The DNA of the CDR3 is TGTGCCAGCAGTTCCCCTCAGACAGGACGTACTGAAGCTTTCTTT.

The chain joins TRBV7-9 to TRBJ2-5; the match to TRBD2 covers 14 bases. Germline trimming cut 3 bases from V and 4 bases from J; bases unmatched to any gene: 10. The CDR3 totals 18 residues. Germline V gene data show CDR1 as SEHNR and CDR2 as FQNEAQ (reference sequence). CDR3 protein: CASSFPTSGRALGETQYF. CDR3 coding DNA: TGTGCCAGCAGCTTCCCGACTAGCGGGAGGGCCCTGGGAGAGACCCAGTACTTC.

The CDR3 loop is CASSHVGGNTEAFF. The CDR3 region has the DNA TGTGCCAGCAGCCATGTGGGGGGGAACACTGAAGCTTTCTTT. V is TRBV11-2 and J is TRBJ1-1; possibly TRBD1 for D (5 bases). Germline CDR1 reads SGHAT; CDR2 reads FQNNGV. V lost 5 bases and J lost 1, with 11 bases in between. The CDR3 has 14 amino acids.

This clone was picked up one time. The chain combines TRBV10-1 with TRBJ2-7, with D tentatively TRBD1 (6 bases). Germline CDR1 and CDR2: WNHNN and SYGVQD (reference sequence). Trimming took 3 bases from V and 7 from J, leaving 16 bases between them. The CDR3 is 14 amino acids. CDR3 coding DNA: TGCGCCAGCAGTGAAGGGCTACCCCAGGGGGAGCAGTACTTC. Protein: CASSEGLPQGEQYF.

The chain employs TRBV5-1 and TRBJ2-2, with D possibly being TRBD2 (6 bases). CDR3 length: 17 amino acids. The V end lost 3 bases, the J end lost 1 base, and 16 bases lay between the germline ends. Germline V lookup: CDR1 SGHRS, CDR2 YFSETQ. This chain's CDR3 is CASSSPAGRENTGELFF. Written as DNA, the CDR3 is TGCGCCAGCAGCTCCCCCGCTGGGCGGGAGAACACCGGGGAGCTGTTTTTT.

This clone was observed a few times. This chain joins TRBV15 and TRBJ2-7; TRBD2 matches 9 bases. This CDR3 spans 14 amino acids. Germline trimming cut 3 bases from V and 4 bases from J; bases unmatched to any gene: 4. Looked up from germline, CDR1 is LNHNV and CDR2 is YYDKDF (reference sequence). CDR3 loop: CATSSSSGAYEQYF. The CDR3 nucleotides read TGTGCCACCAGCAGCTCTAGCGGGGCTTACGAGCAGTACTTC.

This clone has a handful of counts. The V and J genes are TRBV6-5 and TRBJ1-5, with unresolved D. Germline lookup yields CDR1 MNHEY and CDR2 SVGAGI. CDR3 length: 14 amino acids. V was trimmed by 0 bases and J by 3 bases, leaving 6 bases between them. For the CDR3, the DNA is TGTGCCAGCAGTTACTCAGGGTACAATCAGCCCCAGCATTTT. It translates to CASSYSGYNQPQHF.

The genes are TRBV19 and TRBJ2-7; the D gene is possibly TRBD2 (5 bases). Germline V gene sequence: CDR1 LNHDA, CDR2 SQIVND (reference sequence). This CDR3 is built from 15 residues. V was cut by 5 bases and J by 2 bases, with 16 bases left in between. The CDR3 sequence is CASSLQADYAYEQYF. CDR3 nucleotide sequence: TGTGCCAGTAGTTTGCAGGCAGACTATGCCTACGAGCAGTACTTC. The variable domain in full, with the rest retrieved from reference TRBV19 and TRBJ2-7, is DGGITQSPKYLFRKEGQNVTLSCEQNLNHDAMYWYRQDPGQGLRLIYYSQIVNDFQKGDIAEGYSVSREKKESFPLTVTSAQKNPTAFYLCASSLQADYAYEQYFGPGTRLTVT.

The V call is TRBV7-3, the J call TRBJ1-1; D gene unclear. CDR3 size: 13 residues. The germline gives CDR1 SGHTA, CDR2 FQGTGA. V lost 5 bases to trimming and J lost 0 bases, with 7 bases between them. The CDR3 here is CASSITVNTEAFF. CDR3 DNA sequence: TGTGCCAGCAGCATCACAGTGAACACTGAAGCTTTCTTT.

This chain uses TRBV19 with TRBJ2-1; weak D call: TRBD2 (6 bases). The CDR3 sequence is 12 residues long. CDR1 LNHDA and CDR2 SQIVND come from the germline V gene (reference sequence). The V end was cut by 7 bases, the J end by 8 bases, with 12 bases between. The CDR3 sequence is CASNSGRDEQFF. The CDR3 region has the DNA TGTGCCAGTAATTCCGGGAGAGATGAGCAGTTCTTC.

The chain carries TRBV19 and TRBJ1-1; perhaps TRBD1 as D (6 bases). Per germline, CDR1 LNHDA and CDR2 SQIVND (reference sequence). V was pared by 5 bases and J by 8 bases, with 15 bases between. This CDR3 region has 13 residues. As DNA, the CDR3 is TGTGCCAGTAGTCCGACGGGACAACTCGAAGCTTTCTTT. Its protein product is CASSPTGQLEAFF.

The chain combines TRBV5-6 with TRBJ2-7; 7 positions match TRBD2. The CDR3 length is 15 residues. Germline V gene sequence: CDR1 SGHDT, CDR2 YYEEEE. The V gene end was trimmed by 4 bases and the J gene end by 12 bases; junction bases not matched to a gene: 19. CDR3 in amino acids: CASSQMSGTFRLGYF. As DNA, the CDR3 is TGTGCCAGCAGCCAAATGAGCGGGACCTTTCGGTTGGGGTACTTC.

V is TRBV19 and J is TRBJ1-5; no firm D call. Trimming took 6 bases from V and 4 from J, leaving 7 bases between them. Per germline, CDR1 LNHDA and CDR2 SQIVND (reference sequence). The CDR3 has 12 amino acids. Here the CDR3 DNA reads TGTGCCAGTAGAGAAGGGAATCAGCCCCAGCATTTT. This translates into CASREGNQPQHF.

This chain joins TRBV11-2 and TRBJ2-1; D gene uncertain. V was shortened by 4 bases and J by 5 bases, with 9 bases between the two germline ends. The CDR3 is 13 residues long. Per the germline V gene, CDR1 is SGHAT and CDR2 is FQNNGV. The DNA of the CDR3 is TGTGCCAGCAGCTGGACCCCGCACAATGAGCAGTTCTTC. It codes for CASSWTPHNEQFF.

This chain connects TRBV7-6 to TRBJ2-7; possibly TRBD1 for D (7 bases). The length of the CDR3 is 13 residues. CDR1 SGHVS and CDR2 FNYEAQ come from the germline V gene. Trimming left V 5 bases short and J 2 bases short, with 10 bases between. CDR3 nucleotide sequence: TGTGCCAGCAGCGCGGGACAGCCCTACGAGCAGTACTTC. It is translated as CASSAGQPYEQYF.

The gene calls are TRBV7-6 and TRBJ2-7, with 8 nucleotides matching TRBD1. Looked up from germline, CDR1 is SGHVS and CDR2 is FNYEAQ. Trimming removed 4 bases from V and 7 bases from J; junction bases left unmatched: 12. This CDR3 is built from 15 residues. As DNA, the CDR3 is TGTGCCAGCAGCTCCTTACCGGGACAGGCGTGGGAGCAGTACTTC. It specifies CASSSLPGQAWEQYF. Full variable domain (rest looked up from reference TRBV7-6 and TRBJ2-7): GAGVSQSPRYKVTKRGQDVALRCDPISGHVSLYWYRQALGQGPEFLTYFNYEAQQDKSGLPNDRFSAERPEGSISTLTIQRTEQRDSAMYRCASSSLPGQAWEQYFGPGTRLTVT.

The V gene is TRBV12-5, the J gene TRBJ1-3; D is uncertain. Trimming cost V 1 base and J 0 bases, with 7 bases left between them. The germline CDR1 and CDR2 sequences are LGHNT and FRNRAP. The CDR3 runs 15 residues. Here the CDR3 DNA reads TGTGCTAGTGGTTTGGGTTCGAGCTCTGGAAACACCATATATTTT. The encoded protein is CASGLGSSSGNTIYF.